This TCR beta chain is drawn from a study of cytomegalovirus exposure and HLA in healthy donors. The study's findings and limits: Despite most TCR sequences being rare, some public TCRs occurred in many donors. In vitro testing confirmed a few CMV-associated chains as specific for CMV antigens.

V lost 1 base to trimming and J lost 4 bases, with 6 bases between them. The CDR3 sequence is 14 residues long. Germline V gene data show CDR1 as SGDLS and CDR2 as YYNGEE. Comment on this clone: Its specificity is not known.

Donors came from a validation cohort of some 130 subjects, distinct from the first 666-subject cohort. Only in-frame clones appear in the TCRdb table, and some are missing; sequencing was by immunoSEQ multiplex PCR. The sample includes some 130,000 clones, 75% to 90% of them seen just once. The source of this sequence is a woman aged 18 to 35 in good health and CMV-seronegative. Sequenced material: PBMCs. The chain uses TRBV9 and TRBJ1-6; D unclear. The CDR3 DNA is TGTGCCAGCAGCGTATTAGCGTATAATTCACCCCTCCACTTT. Its translation: CASSVLAYNSPLHF.